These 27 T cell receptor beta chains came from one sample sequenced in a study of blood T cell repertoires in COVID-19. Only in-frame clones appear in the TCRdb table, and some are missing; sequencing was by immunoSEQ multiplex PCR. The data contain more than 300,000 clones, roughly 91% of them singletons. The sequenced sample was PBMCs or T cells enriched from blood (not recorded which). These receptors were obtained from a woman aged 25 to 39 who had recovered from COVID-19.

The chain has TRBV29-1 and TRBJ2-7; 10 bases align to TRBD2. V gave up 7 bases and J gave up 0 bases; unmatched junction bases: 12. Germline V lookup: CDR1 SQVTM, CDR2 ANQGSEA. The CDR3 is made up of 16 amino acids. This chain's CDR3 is CSGSFTSGKSSYEQYF. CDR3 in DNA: TGCAGCGGAAGTTTTACTAGCGGGAAAAGCTCCTACGAGCAGTACTTC.

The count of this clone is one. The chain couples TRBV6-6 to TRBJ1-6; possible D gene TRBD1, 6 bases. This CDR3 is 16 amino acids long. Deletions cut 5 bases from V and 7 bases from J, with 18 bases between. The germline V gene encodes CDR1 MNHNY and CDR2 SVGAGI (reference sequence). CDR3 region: CASSRPLGHTNSPLHF. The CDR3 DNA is TGTGCCAGCAGTCGACCCCTGGGACATACAAATTCACCCCTCCACTTT.

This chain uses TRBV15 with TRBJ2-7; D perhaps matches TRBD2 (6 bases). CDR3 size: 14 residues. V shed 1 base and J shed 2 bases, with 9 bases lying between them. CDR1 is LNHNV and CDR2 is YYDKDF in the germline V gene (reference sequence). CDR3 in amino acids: CATSRAQRAYEQYF. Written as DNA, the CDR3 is TGTGCCACCAGCAGAGCCCAGCGGGCCTACGAGCAGTACTTC.

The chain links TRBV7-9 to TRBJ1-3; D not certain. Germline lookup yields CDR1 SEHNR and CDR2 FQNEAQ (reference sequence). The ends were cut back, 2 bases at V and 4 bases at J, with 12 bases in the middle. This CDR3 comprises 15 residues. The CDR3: CASSLFRSFGNTIYF. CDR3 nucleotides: TGTGCCAGCAGCTTATTTCGGTCTTTCGGAAACACCATATATTTT.

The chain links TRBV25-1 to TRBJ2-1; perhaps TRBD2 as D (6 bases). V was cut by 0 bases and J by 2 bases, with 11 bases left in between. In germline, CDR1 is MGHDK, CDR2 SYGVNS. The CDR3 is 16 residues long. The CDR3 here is CASSEYGGSAYNEQFF. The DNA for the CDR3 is TGTGCCAGCAGTGAATATGGGGGGAGTGCCTACAATGAGCAGTTCTTC. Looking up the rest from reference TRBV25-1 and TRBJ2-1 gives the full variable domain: EADIYQTPRYLVIGTGKKITLECSQTMGHDKMYWYQQDPGMELHLIHYSYGVNSTEKGDLSSESTVSRIRTEHFPLTLESARPSHTSQYLCASSEYGGSAYNEQFFGPGTRLTVL.

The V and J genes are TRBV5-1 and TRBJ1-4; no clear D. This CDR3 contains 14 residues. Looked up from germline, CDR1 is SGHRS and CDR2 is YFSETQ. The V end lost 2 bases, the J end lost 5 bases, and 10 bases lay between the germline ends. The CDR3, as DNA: TGCGCCAGCAGCTTCGCCGAGTACAATGAAAAACTGTTTTTT. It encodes CASSFAEYNEKLFF. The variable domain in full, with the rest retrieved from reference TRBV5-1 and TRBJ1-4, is KAGVTQTPRYLIKTRGQQVTLSCSPISGHRSVSWYQQTPGQGLQFLFEYFSETQRNKGNFPGRFSGRQFSNSRSEMNVSTLELGDSALYLCASSFAEYNEKLFFGSGTQLSVL.

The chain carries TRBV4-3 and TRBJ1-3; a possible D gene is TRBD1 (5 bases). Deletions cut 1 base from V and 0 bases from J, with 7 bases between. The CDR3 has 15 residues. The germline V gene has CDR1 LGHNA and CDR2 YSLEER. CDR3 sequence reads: CASSQGTGSGNTIYF. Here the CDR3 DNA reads TGCGCCAGCAGCCAAGGAACAGGCTCTGGAAACACCATATATTTT.

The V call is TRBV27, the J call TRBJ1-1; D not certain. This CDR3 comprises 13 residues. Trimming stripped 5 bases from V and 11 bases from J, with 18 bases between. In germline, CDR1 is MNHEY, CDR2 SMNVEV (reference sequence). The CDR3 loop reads CASSLGGPGGAFF. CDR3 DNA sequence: TGTGCCAGCAGTCTTGGCGGGCCCGGAGGGGCTTTCTTT.

The CDR3 spells CASREGLAGFYEQYF. The CDR3 DNA reads as TGTGCCAGCAGAGAGGGACTAGCGGGCTTCTACGAGCAGTACTTC. This chain uses TRBV5-4 with TRBJ2-7; 12 bases are a match to TRBD2. CDR3 length: 15 residues. Looked up from germline, CDR1 is SGHNT and CDR2 is YYREEE (reference sequence). V shed 5 bases and J 3 bases; nucleotides not matched to a gene: 6.

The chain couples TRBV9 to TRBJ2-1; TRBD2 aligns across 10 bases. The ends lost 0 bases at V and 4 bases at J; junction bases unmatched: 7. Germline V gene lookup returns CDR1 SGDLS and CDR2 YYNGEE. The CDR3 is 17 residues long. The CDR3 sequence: CASSVVAPLAGYNEQFF. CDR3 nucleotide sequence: TGTGCCAGCAGCGTAGTAGCCCCACTAGCGGGATACAATGAGCAGTTCTTC.

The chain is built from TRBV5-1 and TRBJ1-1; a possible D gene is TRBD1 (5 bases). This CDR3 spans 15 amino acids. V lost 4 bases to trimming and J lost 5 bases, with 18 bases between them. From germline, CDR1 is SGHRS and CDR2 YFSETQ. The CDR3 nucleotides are TGCGCCAGCAGCGGCGGCAGGGTGGAGGGAACTGAAGCTTTCTTT. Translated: CASSGGRVEGTEAFF.

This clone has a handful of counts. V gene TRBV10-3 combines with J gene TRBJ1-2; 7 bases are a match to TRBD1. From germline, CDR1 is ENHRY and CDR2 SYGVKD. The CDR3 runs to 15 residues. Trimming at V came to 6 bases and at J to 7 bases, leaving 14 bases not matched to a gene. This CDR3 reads CAIRFFEGAQGGYTF. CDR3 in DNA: TGTGCCATCAGGTTCTTCGAGGGGGCGCAGGGTGGCTACACCTTC.

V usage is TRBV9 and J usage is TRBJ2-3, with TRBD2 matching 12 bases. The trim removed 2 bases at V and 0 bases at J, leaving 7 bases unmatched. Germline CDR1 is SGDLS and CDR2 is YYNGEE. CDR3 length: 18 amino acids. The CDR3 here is CASSVGLAGFLSTDTQYF. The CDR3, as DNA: TGTGCCAGCAGCGTCGGACTAGCGGGATTCCTTAGCACAGATACGCAGTATTTT.

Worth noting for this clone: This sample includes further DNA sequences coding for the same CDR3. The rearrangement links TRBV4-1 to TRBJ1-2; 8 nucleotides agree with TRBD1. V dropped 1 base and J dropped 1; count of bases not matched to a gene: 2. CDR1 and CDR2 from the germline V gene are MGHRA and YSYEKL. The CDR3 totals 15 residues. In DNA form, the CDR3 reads TGCGCCAGCAGCCAAGTTACAGGGGGTAACTATGGCTACACCTTC. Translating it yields CASSQVTGGNYGYTF.

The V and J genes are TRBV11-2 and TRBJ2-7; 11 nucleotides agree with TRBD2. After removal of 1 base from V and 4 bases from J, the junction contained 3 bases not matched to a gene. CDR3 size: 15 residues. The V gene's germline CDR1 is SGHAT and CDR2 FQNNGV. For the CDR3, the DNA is TGTGCCAGCAGCTTAGTAGCGGGAGGGCCGTACGAGCAGTACTTC. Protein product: CASSLVAGGPYEQYF.

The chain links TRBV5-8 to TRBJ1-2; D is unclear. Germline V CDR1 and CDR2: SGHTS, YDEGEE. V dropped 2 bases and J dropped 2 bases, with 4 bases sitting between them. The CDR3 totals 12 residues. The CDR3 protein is CASSFPNYGYTF. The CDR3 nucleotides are TGTGCCAGCAGCTTTCCGAACTATGGCTACACCTTC.

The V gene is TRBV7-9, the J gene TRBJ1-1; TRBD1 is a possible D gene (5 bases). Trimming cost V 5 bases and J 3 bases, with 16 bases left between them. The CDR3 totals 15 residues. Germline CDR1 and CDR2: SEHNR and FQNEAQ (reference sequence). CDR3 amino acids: CASSHRQNRDTEAFF. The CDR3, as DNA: TGTGCCAGCAGCCACCGACAGAATCGGGACACTGAAGCTTTCTTT.

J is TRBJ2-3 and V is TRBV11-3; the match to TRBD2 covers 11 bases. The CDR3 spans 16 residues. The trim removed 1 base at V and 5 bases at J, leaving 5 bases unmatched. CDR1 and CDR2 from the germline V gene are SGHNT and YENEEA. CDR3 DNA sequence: TGTGCCAGCAGCTTAGGACTAGCGGGATTCGTAGATACGCAGTATTTT. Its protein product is CASSLGLAGFVDTQYF.

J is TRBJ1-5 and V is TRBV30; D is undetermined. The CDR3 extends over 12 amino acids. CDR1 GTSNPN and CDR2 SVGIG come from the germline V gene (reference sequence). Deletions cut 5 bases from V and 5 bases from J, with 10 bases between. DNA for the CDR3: TGTGCCTGGGGCAGGCAAGATCAGCCCCAGCATTTT. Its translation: CAWGRQDQPQHF. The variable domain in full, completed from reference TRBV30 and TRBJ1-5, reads SQTIHQWPATLVQPVGSPLSLECTVEGTSNPNLYWYRQAAGRGLQLLFYSVGIGQISSEVPQNLSASRPQDRQFILSSKKLLLSDSGFYLCAWGRQDQPQHFGDGTRLSIL.

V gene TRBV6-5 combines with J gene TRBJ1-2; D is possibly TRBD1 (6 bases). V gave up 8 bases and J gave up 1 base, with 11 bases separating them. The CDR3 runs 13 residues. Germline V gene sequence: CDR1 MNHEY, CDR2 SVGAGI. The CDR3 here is CASYGGSNYGYTF. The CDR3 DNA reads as TGTGCCAGCTATGGGGGCAGTAACTATGGCTACACCTTC.

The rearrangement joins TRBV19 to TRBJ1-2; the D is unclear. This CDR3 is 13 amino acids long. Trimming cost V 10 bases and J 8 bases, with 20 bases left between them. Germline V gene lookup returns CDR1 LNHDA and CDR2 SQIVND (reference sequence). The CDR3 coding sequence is TGTGCCACCTCTGATTACTTCTTTTTAGGCTACACCTTC. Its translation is CATSDYFFLGYTF.

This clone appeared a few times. CDR3 loop: CASSGELKNTIYF. The CDR3 coding sequence is TGTGCCAGTAGCGGAGAGCTAAAAAACACCATATATTTT. The chain has TRBV19 and TRBJ1-3, with no clear D. The CDR3 loop spans 13 amino acids. V was trimmed by 6 bases and J by 6 bases, leaving 12 bases between them. Germline V gene lookup returns CDR1 LNHDA and CDR2 SQIVND (reference sequence).

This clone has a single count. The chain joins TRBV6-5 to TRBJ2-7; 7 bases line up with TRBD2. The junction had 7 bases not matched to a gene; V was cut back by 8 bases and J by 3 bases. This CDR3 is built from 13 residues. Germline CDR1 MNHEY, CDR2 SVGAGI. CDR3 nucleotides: TGTGCCAGCCGACTAGCTGCTCACTACGAGCAGTACTTC. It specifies CASRLAAHYEQYF.

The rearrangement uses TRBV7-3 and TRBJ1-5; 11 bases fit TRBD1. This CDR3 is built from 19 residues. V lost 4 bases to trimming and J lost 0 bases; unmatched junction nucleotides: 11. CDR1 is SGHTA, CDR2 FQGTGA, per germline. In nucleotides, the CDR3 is TGTGCCAGCAGCTCCGACCGGGACAGGGGGGTCTATAGCAATCAGCCCCAGCATTTT. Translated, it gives CASSSDRDRGVYSNQPQHF.

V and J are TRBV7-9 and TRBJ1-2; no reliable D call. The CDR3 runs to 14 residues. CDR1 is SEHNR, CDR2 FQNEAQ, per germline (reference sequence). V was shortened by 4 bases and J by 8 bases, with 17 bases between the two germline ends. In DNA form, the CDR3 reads TGTGCCAGCAGCTCCACCCTAGGACTTTACGGCTACACCTTC. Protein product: CASSSTLGLYGYTF. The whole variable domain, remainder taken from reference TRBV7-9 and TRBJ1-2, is DTGVSQNPRHKITKRGQNVTFRCDPISEHNRLYWYRQTLGQGPEFLTYFQNEAQLEKSRLLSDRFSAERPKGSFSTLEIQRTEQGDSAMYLCASSSTLGLYGYTFGSGTRLTVV.

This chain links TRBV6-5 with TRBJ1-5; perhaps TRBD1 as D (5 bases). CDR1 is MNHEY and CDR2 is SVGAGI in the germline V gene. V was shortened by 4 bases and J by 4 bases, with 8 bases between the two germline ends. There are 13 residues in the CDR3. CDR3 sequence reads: CASSFRANQPQHF. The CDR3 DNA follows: TGTGCCAGCAGTTTCAGGGCGAATCAGCCCCAGCATTTT.

CDR3 sequence (DNA): TGTGCCATCAGCGGACAGGGAGAAACTGAAGCTTTCTTT. As protein: CAISGQGETEAFF. The chain has TRBV10-3 and TRBJ1-1, with 8 positions matching TRBD1. V lost 6 bases and J lost 5; bases outside the gene matches: 5. This CDR3 spans 13 amino acids. Germline V CDR1 and CDR2: ENHRY, SYGVKD.